This T cell receptor beta chain was observed in a study of CD8+ T cells in alopecia areata (dated by TCRdb to 2016 to 2019). Regarding the study in general: Treated patients were enrolled in an open-label pilot trial of oral tofacitinib, 5 to 10 mg twice daily, for moderate-to-severe alopecia areata. Patients received tofacitinib for 6 to 18 months and were then followed off drug for 6 months to check for delayed response and recurrence. The SALT score, which quantifies the percentage of affected scalp surface area, was used to measure disease severity in treated patients. In both human patients and the C3H/HeJ mouse model, the study applied high-throughput TCRbeta sequencing to look at T cell clonal expansion in alopecia areata. Human TCRbeta sequencing covered scalp tissue and sorted CD4+ and CD8+ peripheral blood T cells from patchy and totalis/universalis alopecia areata patients and healthy controls. Biopsies were taken from tofacitinib-treated patients at baseline and again at 4 and 24 weeks into treatment, and several of those patients also had a later scalp biopsy. Scalp clonality was compared across normal scalp (n=4), patchy alopecia areata scalp (n=8), and alopecia totalis/universalis scalp (n=8). RNA was extracted with the PAXgene miRNA kit for fixed scalp, the miRNeasy kit for PBMCs, and the RNeasy kit for mouse skin. immunoSEQ multiplex PCR using 35 Vbeta forward primers and 13 Jbeta reverse primers was used to amplify TCRbeta CDR3 regions. Points the paper makes about the study in general: Compared with normal scalp, lesional scalp had higher clonality and more expanded CD8+ clones, particularly in alopecia totalis/universalis, a pattern that suggests antigenic drive. Tofacitinib significantly decreased scalp clonality and the number of expanded CD8+ clones among the top 100 scalp clones. Many expanded lesional clones persisted in scalp and blood during tofacitinib treatment, which may partly explain relapse after stopping treatment. Shared TCR sequences between patients were less evident than in mice, which may be partly attributable to HLA diversity in the patient population. The treated cohort was small, with a single nonresponder, so links between baseline CD8+ expansion and response need larger studies. Unlike mouse skin, where gammadelta T cells dominate, normal human skin contains resident alphabeta T cells that get sequenced too, which complicates analysis of the scalp TCR repertoire.

The library came from the immunoSEQ multiplex PCR assay. RNA was extracted from all samples and reverse transcribed into cDNA as template for TCR sequencing. SuperScript III was used to make first-strand cDNA, primed with a 2:1 mix of oligo-dT and random hexamers. Amplification bias was assessed with a synthetic immune receptor repertoire, and residual bias was removed computationally. On the authors' methods: Raw reads were preprocessed to remove errors, and CDR3 was defined by IMGT conventions from the conserved cysteine to phenylalanine. Clonality was calculated as 1 minus Shannon entropy normalized by log2 of the number of productive unique TCRs. Whether each scalp clone was CD4 or CD8 was inferred by checking scalp TCRbeta sequences against the CD4 and CD8 repertoires from sorted blood. In its TCRdb copy, this immuneACCESS table keeps in-frame sequences only and misses some clones. Where compared with another copy, unresolved V genes explain less than half of these, and the others have no known cause. The DNA was the basis for D and trimming; V, J and clone size are from that table. The sample includes approximately 100,000 clones, with roughly three fifths observed a single time. The ten largest make up 16% of the sample.

This clone was observed once. It lacks a known antigen. No much larger clonotype is one base removed from it; base qualities were not supplied. What this sample's treatment or condition label stands for: oral pan-JAK inhibitor, 5-10 mg twice daily. Peripheral blood and lesional scalp punch biopsies were obtained from patients with alopecia areata. PBMCs were separated by density centrifugation and stained for CD3, CD4 and CD8, after which CD4+ and CD8+ T cells were sorted on a FACSAria. This TCR was recovered from a human donor with alopecia areata. Sequencing was performed on CD8+ T cells sorted from blood, taken at approximately week 55, from a patient treated with tofacitinib.

At the DNA level, the sequence is TGTGCCGGAGGGACAGTTCCGTACGAGCAGTACTTC. This gives the protein CAGGTVPYEQYF. This chain joins TRBV2 to TRBJ2-7; a tentative D match to TRBD1 spans 7 bases. The CDR3 runs 12 residues from the cysteine to the phenylalanine. This entry keeps only the CDR3 DNA: 36 bases, framed from base 1. V and J are truncated by 11 bases and 4 bases respectively, leaving an intervening sequence of 15 bases. CDR1 and CDR2 are read off the germline V gene as SNHLY and FYNNEI.